This TCR beta chain was captured by sequencing in a study of shared clonotypes between healthy human individuals. Whole-study context: A donor's plate count was three for CD4 naive and three for CD4 memory; CD8 naive had two and CD8 memory one. Study-wide results and caveats: Across a handful of donors, naive CD4 shared roughly 5%, naive CD8 around 4%, memory CD4 2.3%, memory CD8 0.4%. Non-shared clonotypes had lower generation probabilities than those shared by all four donors.

TCRdb's copy holds only in-frame clones and misses some; the assay was immunoSEQ multiplex PCR. The table lists about 1.1 million clones, about 84% of them singletons. As to this clone: Its specificity is unknown. Within the sample, other DNA sequences also encode this same CDR3.

The V gene's germline CDR1 is SGHDT and CDR2 YYEEEE. The germline V and J ends were trimmed by 4 bases and 1 base, with 9 bases remaining between them. This CDR3 has 13 amino acids. Sequenced material: memory CD4+ T cells from PBMCs. Sample subset: CD45RA-negative fraction. The chain has TRBV5-6 and TRBJ2-7; TRBD1 might be the D (6 bases). The clonotype comes from a man between 18 and 35 years old in good health. Some clones in this sample may be carry-over from other donors' samples. The CDR3 DNA follows: TGTGCCAGCAGCCTGAGGGGGTCCTACGAGCAGTACTTC. Translating gives CASSLRGSYEQYF.